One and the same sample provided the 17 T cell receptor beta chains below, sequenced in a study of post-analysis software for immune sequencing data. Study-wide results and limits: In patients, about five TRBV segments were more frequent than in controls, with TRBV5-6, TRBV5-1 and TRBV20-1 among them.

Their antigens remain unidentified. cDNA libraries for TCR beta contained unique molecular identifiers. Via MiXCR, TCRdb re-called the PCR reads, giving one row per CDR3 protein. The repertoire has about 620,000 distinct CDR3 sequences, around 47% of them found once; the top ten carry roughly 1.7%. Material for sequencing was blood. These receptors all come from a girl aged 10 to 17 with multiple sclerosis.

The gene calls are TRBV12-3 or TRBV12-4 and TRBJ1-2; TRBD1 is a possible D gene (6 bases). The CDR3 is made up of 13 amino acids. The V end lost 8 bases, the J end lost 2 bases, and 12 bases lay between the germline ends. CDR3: CASLDRRNYGYTF. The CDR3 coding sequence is TGTGCCAGCCTGGACAGAAGGAACTATGGCTACACCTTC.

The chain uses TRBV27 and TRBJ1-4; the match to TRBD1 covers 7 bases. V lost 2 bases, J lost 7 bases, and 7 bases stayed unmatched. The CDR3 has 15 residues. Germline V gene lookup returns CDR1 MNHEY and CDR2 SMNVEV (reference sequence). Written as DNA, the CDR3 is TGTGCCAGCAGTTTACCAGCCAGGGGGAGTGAAAAACTGTTTTTT. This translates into CASSLPARGSEKLFF.

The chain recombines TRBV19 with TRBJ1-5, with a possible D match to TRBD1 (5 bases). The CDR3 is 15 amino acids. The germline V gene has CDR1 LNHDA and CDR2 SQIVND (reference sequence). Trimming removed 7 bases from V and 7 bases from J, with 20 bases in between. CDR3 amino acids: CASTPGGVPNQPQHF. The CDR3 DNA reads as TGTGCCAGTACTCCTGGGGGGGTCCCCAACCAGCCCCAGCATTTT. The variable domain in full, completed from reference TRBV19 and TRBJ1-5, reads DGGITQSPKYLFRKEGQNVTLSCEQNLNHDAMYWYRQDPGQGLRLIYYSQIVNDFQKGDIAEGYSVSREKKESFPLTVTSAQKNPTAFYLCASTPGGVPNQPQHFGDGTRLSIL.

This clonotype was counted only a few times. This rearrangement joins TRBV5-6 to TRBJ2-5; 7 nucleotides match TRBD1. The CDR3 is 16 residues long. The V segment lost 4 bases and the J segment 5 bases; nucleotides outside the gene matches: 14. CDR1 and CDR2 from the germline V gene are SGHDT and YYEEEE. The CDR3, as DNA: TGTGCCAGCAGCCGCCTAACAGGGGTGTTTCTCGAGACCCAGTACTTC. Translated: CASSRLTGVFLETQYF.

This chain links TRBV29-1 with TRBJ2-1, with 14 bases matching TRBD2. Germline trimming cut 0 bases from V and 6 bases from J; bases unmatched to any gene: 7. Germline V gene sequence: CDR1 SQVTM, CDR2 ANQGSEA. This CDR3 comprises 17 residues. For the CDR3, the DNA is TGCAGCGTTGAAGACCCGGGAGGGACTAGCGGGAGCAATGAGCAGTTCTTC. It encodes CSVEDPGGTSGSNEQFF.

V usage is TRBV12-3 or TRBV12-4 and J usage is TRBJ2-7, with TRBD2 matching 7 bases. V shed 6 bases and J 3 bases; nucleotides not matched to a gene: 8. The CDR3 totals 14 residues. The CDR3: CASRPSGALYEQYF. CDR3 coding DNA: TGTGCCAGCAGGCCTAGCGGAGCCCTCTACGAGCAGTACTTC.

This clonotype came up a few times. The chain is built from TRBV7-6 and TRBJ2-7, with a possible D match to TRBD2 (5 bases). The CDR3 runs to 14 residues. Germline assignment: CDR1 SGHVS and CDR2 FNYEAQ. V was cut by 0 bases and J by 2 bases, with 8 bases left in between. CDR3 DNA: TGTGCCAGCAGCTTAGCCGAGGGCCCCTACGAGCAGTACTTC. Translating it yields CASSLAEGPYEQYF.

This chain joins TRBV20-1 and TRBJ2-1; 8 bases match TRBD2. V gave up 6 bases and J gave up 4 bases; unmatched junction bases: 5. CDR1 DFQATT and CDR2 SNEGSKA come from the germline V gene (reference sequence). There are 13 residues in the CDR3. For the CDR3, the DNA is TGCAGTGCAACAGTAGCGGGATACAATGAGCAGTTCTTC. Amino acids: CSATVAGYNEQFF.

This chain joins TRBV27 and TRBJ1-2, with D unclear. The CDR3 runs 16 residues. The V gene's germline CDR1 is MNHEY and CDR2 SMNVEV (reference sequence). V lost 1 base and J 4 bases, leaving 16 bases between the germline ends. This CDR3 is CASSLYPVSRVYGYTF. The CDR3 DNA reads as TGTGCCAGCAGTTTATATCCGGTGTCTCGGGTCTATGGCTACACCTTC.

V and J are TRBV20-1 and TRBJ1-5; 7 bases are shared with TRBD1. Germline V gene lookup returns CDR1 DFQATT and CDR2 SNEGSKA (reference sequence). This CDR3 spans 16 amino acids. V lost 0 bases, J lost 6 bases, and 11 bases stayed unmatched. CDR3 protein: CSARDRKQGSAQPQHF. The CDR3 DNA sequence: TGCAGTGCTAGAGATCGGAAACAGGGGTCGGCTCAGCCCCAGCATTTT.

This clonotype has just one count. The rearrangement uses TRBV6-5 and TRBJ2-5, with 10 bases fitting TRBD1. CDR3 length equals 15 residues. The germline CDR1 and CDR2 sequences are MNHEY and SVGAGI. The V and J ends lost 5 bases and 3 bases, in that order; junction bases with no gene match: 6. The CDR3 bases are TGTGCCAGCAGTACCTCGGGACAGGGGAAAGAGACCCAGTACTTC. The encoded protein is CASSTSGQGKETQYF.

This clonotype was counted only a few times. CDR3 in DNA: TGCGCCAGCAGCCAGACTAGCGGGGCCTACAATGAGCAGTTCTTC. Translating it yields CASSQTSGAYNEQFF. V usage is TRBV4-1 and J usage is TRBJ2-1, with 11 bases matching TRBD2. CDR1 and CDR2 (germline): MGHRA, YSYEKL. The CDR3 is made up of 15 amino acids. Germline trimming cut 3 bases from V and 2 bases from J; bases unmatched to any gene: 0.

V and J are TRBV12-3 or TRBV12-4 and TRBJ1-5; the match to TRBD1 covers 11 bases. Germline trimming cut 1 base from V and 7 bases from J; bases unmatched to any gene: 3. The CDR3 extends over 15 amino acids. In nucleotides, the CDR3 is TGTGCCAGCAGTTTAGAGGACAGGGGGCGGCAGCCCCAGCATTTT. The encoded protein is CASSLEDRGRQPQHF.

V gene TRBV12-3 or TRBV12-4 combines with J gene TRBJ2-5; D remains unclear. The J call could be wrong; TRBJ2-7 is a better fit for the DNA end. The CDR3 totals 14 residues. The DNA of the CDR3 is TGTGCCAGCAGCCTGGGGAATTCCACTCGCGAGCAGTACTTC. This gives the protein CASSLGNSTREQYF.

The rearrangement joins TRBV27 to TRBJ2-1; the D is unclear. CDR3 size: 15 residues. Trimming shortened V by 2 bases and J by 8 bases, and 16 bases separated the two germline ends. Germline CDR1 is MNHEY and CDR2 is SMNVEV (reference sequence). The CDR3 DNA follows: TGTGCCAGCAGTTTAAGGTCGTTAAGCGAGGATGAGCAGTTCTTC. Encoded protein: CASSLRSLSEDEQFF.

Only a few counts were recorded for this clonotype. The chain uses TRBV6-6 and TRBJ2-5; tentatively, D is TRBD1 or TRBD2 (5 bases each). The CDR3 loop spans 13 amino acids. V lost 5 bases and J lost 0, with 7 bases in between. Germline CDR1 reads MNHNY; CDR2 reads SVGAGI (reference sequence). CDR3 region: CASSRDDQETQYF. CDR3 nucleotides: TGTGCCAGCAGTCGGGACGACCAAGAGACCCAGTACTTC.

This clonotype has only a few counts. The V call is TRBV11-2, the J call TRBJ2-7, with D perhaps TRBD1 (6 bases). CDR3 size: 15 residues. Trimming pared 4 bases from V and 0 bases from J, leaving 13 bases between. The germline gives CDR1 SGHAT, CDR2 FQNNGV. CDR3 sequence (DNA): TGTGCCAGCAGCTCATACCGGGACAACTCCTACGAGCAGTACTTC. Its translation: CASSSYRDNSYEQYF.